The source of this T cell receptor (beta chain) is a study of glioma-infiltrating T cells after dendritic cell vaccination. Overall study context: Dendritic cell vaccination trial patients had either newly diagnosed or recurrent glioblastoma. Dendritic cells derived from monocytes and pulsed with autologous tumor lysate formed the vaccine.

The count of this clone is one. The time point was: after dendritic cell vaccination, including at tumor progression/relapse. All glioblastoma patients lacked an isocitrate dehydrogenase mutation. PBMC sampling occurred before vaccination, two weeks after the third dose, and at progression. The protocol was immunoSEQ multiplex PCR, while the TCRdb copy is restricted to in-frame clones and leaves out a portion. The table has roughly 85,000 clones, 85% seen once. Per the germline V gene, CDR1 is LNHDA and CDR2 is SQIVND (reference sequence). The CDR3 has 16 residues. Trimming cost V 1 base and J 4 bases; bases outside gene matches: 6.

The genes are TRBV19 and TRBJ2-3; TRBD2 matches 9 bases. The specimen comprised blood, sampled after dendritic cell vaccination. The TCR sequence derives from a human donor with glioblastoma. CDR3 DNA sequence: TGTGCCAGTAGTATAGGTGCGGGAGGGCCTGCAGATACGCAGTATTTT. Translating it yields CASSIGAGGPADTQYF.